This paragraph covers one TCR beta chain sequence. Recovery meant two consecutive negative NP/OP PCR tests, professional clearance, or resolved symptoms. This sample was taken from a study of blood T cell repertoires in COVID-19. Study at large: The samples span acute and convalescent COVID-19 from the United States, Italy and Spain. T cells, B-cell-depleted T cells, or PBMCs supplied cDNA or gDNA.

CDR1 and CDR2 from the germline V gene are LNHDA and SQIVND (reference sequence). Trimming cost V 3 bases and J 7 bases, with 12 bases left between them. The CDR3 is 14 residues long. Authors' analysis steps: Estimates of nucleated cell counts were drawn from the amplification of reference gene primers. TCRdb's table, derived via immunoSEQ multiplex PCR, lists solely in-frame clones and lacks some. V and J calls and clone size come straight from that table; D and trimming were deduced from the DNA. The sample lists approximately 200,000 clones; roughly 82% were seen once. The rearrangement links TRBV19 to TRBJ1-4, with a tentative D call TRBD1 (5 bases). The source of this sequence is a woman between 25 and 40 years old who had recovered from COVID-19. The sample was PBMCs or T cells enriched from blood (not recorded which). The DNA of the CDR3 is TGTGCCAGTAGTATTGGGGGGAGTGGTGAAAAACTGTTTTTT. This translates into CASSIGGSGEKLFF.